These 27 T cell receptor beta chains came from one sample sequenced in a study of T cell responses to AZD1222 COVID-19 vaccine. Some clones are missing from TCRdb's copy, which holds only in-frame ones; the method was immunoSEQ multiplex PCR. The data show about 180,000 clones, 85% to 95% seen once. The specimen was peripheral blood, collected 28 days after the second AZD1222 dose. The origin of the receptors is an adult who received the AZD1222 COVID-19 vaccine.

The chain is built from TRBV10-2 and TRBJ1-6; D might be TRBD1 (6 bases). From germline, CDR1 is WSHSY and CDR2 SAAADI. The CDR3 has 15 residues. Trimming stripped 10 bases from V and 8 bases from J, with 21 bases between. The CDR3 coding sequence is TGCGCCACCAACAAGAGGGGGGGAAGCGATTCACCCCTCCACTTT. Its translation is CATNKRGGSDSPLHF.

This clone turned up a few times. V usage is TRBV6-4 and J usage is TRBJ2-1; 9 nucleotides align to TRBD2. The germline CDR1 and CDR2 sequences are MRHNA and SNTAGT. The ends lost 0 bases at V and 3 bases at J; junction bases unmatched: 0. The CDR3 runs 15 residues. The CDR3: CASSDSTSGYNEQFF. The CDR3, as DNA: TGTGCCAGCAGTGACTCGACTAGCGGCTACAATGAGCAGTTCTTC.

The genes are TRBV9 and TRBJ2-2; 9 bases match TRBD2. V was pared by 4 bases and J by 3 bases, with 1 base of the junction left unmatched. This CDR3 has 14 amino acids. Germline V gene data show CDR1 as SGDLS and CDR2 as YYNGEE. Here the CDR3 reads CASSTSGHTGELFF. The DNA for the CDR3 is TGTGCCAGCAGCACTAGCGGGCACACCGGGGAGCTGTTTTTT.

The chain recombines TRBV3-1 (or the pseudogene TRBV3-2) with TRBJ1-4, with D possibly being TRBD1 (5 bases). CDR3 length: 15 residues. V was shortened by 8 bases and J by 0 bases, with 13 bases between the two germline ends. Germline V lookup: CDR1 LGHDT, CDR2 YNNKEL (reference sequence). In DNA, the CDR3 is TGTGCCAGCTCCACAGGAGGGGCAACTAATGAAAAACTGTTTTTT. It translates to CASSTGGATNEKLFF.

This clone was counted a single time. This chain links TRBV2 with TRBJ2-1; D is perhaps TRBD1 or TRBD2 (5 bases each). Trimming took off 6 bases at V and 10 bases at J, with 10 bases between the two ends. The CDR3 spans 11 residues. Germline-derived CDR1 and CDR2 are SNHLY and FYNNEI. This CDR3 reads CASRGPIEQFF. DNA for the CDR3: TGTGCCAGCAGGGGACCAATCGAGCAGTTCTTC.

This clone has only one observation. The chain couples TRBV7-2 to TRBJ2-7; D remains ambiguous. Deletions cut 2 bases from V and 0 bases from J, with 8 bases between. The CDR3 extends over 14 amino acids. The germline CDR1 and CDR2 sequences are SGHTA and FQGNSA. The CDR3 sequence is CASSLSQSSYEQYF. The CDR3, as DNA: TGTGCCAGCAGCTTATCGCAGAGCTCCTACGAGCAGTACTTC.

The rearrangement uses TRBV6-2 or TRBV6-3 and TRBJ1-2; no definite D call. From germline, CDR1 is MNHEY and CDR2 SVGEGT. V was pared by 5 bases and J by 8 bases, with 15 bases between. The CDR3 is 13 amino acids. CDR3 sequence (DNA): TGTGCCAGCAGTACCTGGTCTGTTGTCGGCTACACCTTC. This encodes CASSTWSVVGYTF.

The rearrangement links TRBV19 to TRBJ2-2; TRBD2 matches 10 bases. Germline-derived CDR1 and CDR2 are LNHDA and SQIVND (reference sequence). The CDR3 is 16 residues long. Trimming removed 6 bases from V and 1 base from J; junction bases left unmatched: 5. The DNA of the CDR3 is TGTGCCAGTAGGAAGCGGGAGGGCCTGAACACCGGGGAGCTGTTTTTT. Translated, it gives CASRKREGLNTGELFF.

The CDR3, as DNA: TGTGCCTGGAGGGGAGGGTGGAACACTGAAGCTTTCTTT. Translated, it gives CAWRGGWNTEAFF. The chain couples TRBV30 to TRBJ1-1, with unresolved D. Germline CDR1 reads GTSNPN; CDR2 reads SVGIG (reference sequence). V dropped 3 bases and J dropped 1 base, with 9 bases sitting between them. There are 13 residues in the CDR3.

This clone was found once. The chain uses TRBV9 and TRBJ2-2; D may match TRBD1 or TRBD2 (6 bases each). CDR3 size: 15 residues. The germline gives CDR1 SGDLS, CDR2 YYNGEE. Deletions cut 4 bases from V and 6 bases from J, with 16 bases between. This chain's CDR3 is CASSPSGGRAGELFF. DNA for the CDR3: TGTGCCAGCAGCCCCTCTGGGGGGCGGGCCGGGGAGCTGTTTTTT.

This chain links TRBV19 with TRBJ2-7; 10 nucleotides align to TRBD1. The junction had 10 bases not matched to a gene; V was cut back by 4 bases and J by 4 bases. CDR3 length: 16 residues. Germline V gene sequence: CDR1 LNHDA, CDR2 SQIVND (reference sequence). In DNA, the CDR3 is TGTGCCAGTAGTAACTACCCGGGACAGGGGCCTTACGAGCAGTACTTC. This encodes CASSNYPGQGPYEQYF.

This rearrangement joins TRBV6-5 to TRBJ1-4, with a weak D call TRBD1 (5 bases). V was trimmed by 2 bases and J by 4 bases, leaving 8 bases between them. The length of the CDR3 is 14 residues. Germline lookup yields CDR1 MNHEY and CDR2 SVGAGI. CDR3 region: CASSYGQGNEKLFF. The CDR3, as DNA: TGTGCCAGCAGTTACGGGCAGGGTAATGAAAAACTGTTTTTT.

The J gene is TRBJ1-2, the V gene TRBV5-4; D is unresolved. The germline CDR1 and CDR2 sequences are SGHNT and YYREEE (reference sequence). V was clipped by 0 bases and J by 4 bases, with 10 bases between them. This CDR3 contains 14 residues. The CDR3 bases are TGTGCCAGCAGCTTGGCCGGACCCCGCTATGGCTACACCTTC. This codes for CASSLAGPRYGYTF.

The gene calls are TRBV7-3 and TRBJ1-2; no clear D gene. The CDR3 has 15 residues. Trimming left V 1 base short and J 2 bases short, with 11 bases between. Germline CDR1 is SGHTA and CDR2 is FQGTGA. CDR3: CASSLIWPRNYGYTF. For the CDR3, the DNA is TGTGCCAGCAGCTTAATCTGGCCGAGAAACTATGGCTACACCTTC.

The chain links TRBV7-9 to TRBJ1-2, with D possibly TRBD1 on 6 matching bases. The V end lost 0 bases, the J end lost 0 bases, and 14 bases lay between the germline ends. Germline loops: CDR1 SEHNR, CDR2 FQNEAQ (reference sequence). CDR3 length equals 17 residues. CDR3: CASSLAWRTAPNYGYTF. The CDR3 DNA is TGTGCCAGCAGCTTAGCCTGGAGGACAGCCCCTAACTATGGCTACACCTTC.

This chain joins TRBV4-2 and TRBJ1-4; 7 bases fit TRBD1. Germline CDR1 and CDR2: LGHNA and YNFKEQ. The CDR3 spans 14 residues. Trimming removed 0 bases from V and 7 bases from J; junction bases left unmatched: 2. CDR3 protein: CASSQDAGGEKLFF. DNA of the CDR3: TGTGCCAGCAGCCAAGATGCAGGGGGTGAAAAACTGTTTTTT.

The chain joins TRBV11-2 to TRBJ1-6; D gene uncertain. Trimming left V 5 bases short and J 8 bases short, with 19 bases between. Germline V gene sequence: CDR1 SGHAT, CDR2 FQNNGV. The CDR3 totals 16 residues. DNA of the CDR3: TGTGCCAGCAGCCCCACCAGATGGGCCGGGGATTCACCCCTCCACTTT. Its translation is CASSPTRWAGDSPLHF.

The chain joins TRBV18 to TRBJ2-1; perhaps TRBD2 as D (6 bases). The CDR3 has 13 amino acids. The V gene lost 2 bases and the J gene lost 10 bases, with 12 bases spanning the gap. CDR1 and CDR2 from the germline V gene are KGHSH and LQKENI. The CDR3 DNA reads TGTGCCAGCTCACCAAGACTAGGTGGAGAGCAGTTCTTC. The encoded protein is CASSPRLGGEQFF.

The CDR3 loop reads CASSSTSGHETQYF. DNA for the CDR3: TGTGCCAGCAGCTCGACTAGCGGCCACGAGACCCAGTACTTC. The chain recombines TRBV7-2 with TRBJ2-5, with 9 nucleotides matching TRBD2. Per the germline V gene, CDR1 is SGHTA and CDR2 is FQGNSA. The CDR3 has 14 residues. With V trimmed by 4 bases and J by 5 bases, 5 bases remained unmatched.

About this clone itself: Additional DNA sequences in this sample encode the identical CDR3. The rearrangement joins TRBV4-3 to TRBJ2-1, with D possibly being TRBD1 (8 bases). Trimming removed 1 base at V and 4 bases at J, with 14 bases between. This CDR3 spans 16 amino acids. Germline CDR1 LGHNA, CDR2 YSLEER. Here the CDR3 DNA reads TGCGCCAGCAGCCAAGTCTTACAGGGGGGGTACAATGAGCAGTTCTTC. Its translation is CASSQVLQGGYNEQFF.

The chain carries TRBV10-1 and TRBJ2-2, with 7 bases fitting TRBD2. Unmatched junction bases numbered 7, after V lost 4 bases and J lost 5 bases. The CDR3 consists of 15 residues. The germline V gene encodes CDR1 WNHNN and CDR2 SYGVQD (reference sequence). In nucleotides, the CDR3 is TGCGCCAGCAGTGGGAGGGAGGGCCTGACCGGGGAGCTGTTTTTT. The encoded protein is CASSGREGLTGELFF.

CDR3 DNA sequence: TGTGCCAGCAGCTTGTTTCAGGGGTACTCCTACGAGCAGTACTTC. Protein: CASSLFQGYSYEQYF. The chain has TRBV5-6 and TRBJ2-7, with D tentatively TRBD1 (6 bases). The V gene lost 1 base and the J gene lost 0 bases, with 11 bases spanning the gap. Germline V CDR1 and CDR2: SGHDT, YYEEEE. CDR3 length equals 15 residues. Looking up the rest from reference TRBV5-6 and TRBJ2-7 gives the full variable domain: DAGVTQSPTHLIKTRGQQVTLRCSPKSGHDTVSWYQQALGQGPQFIFQYYEEEERQRGNFPDRFSGHQFPNYSSELNVNALLLGDSALYLCASSLFQGYSYEQYFGPGTRLTVT.

The table lists this clone with a count of one. This CDR3 is CASSSQADRNNSPLHF. For the CDR3, the DNA is TGCGCCAGCAGCTCCCAAGCGGACCGAAATAATTCACCCCTCCACTTT. The chain is built from TRBV5-1 and TRBJ1-6; D is undetermined. Germline CDR1 reads SGHRS; CDR2 reads YFSETQ. CDR3 length equals 16 residues. Trimming removed 3 bases from V and 5 bases from J, with 15 bases in between.

The J gene is TRBJ2-2, the V gene TRBV4-2; 7 bases fit TRBD1. This CDR3 spans 17 amino acids. The ends lost 6 bases at V and 3 bases at J; junction bases unmatched: 13. Germline V gives CDR1 LGHNA, CDR2 YNFKEQ. The CDR3 region is CASSRSTGRFYTGELFF. As DNA, the CDR3 is TGTGCCAGCAGTCGATCGACAGGGCGGTTTTACACCGGGGAGCTGTTTTTT.

This chain joins TRBV30 and TRBJ1-5, with D perhaps TRBD1 (5 bases). There are 13 residues in the CDR3. Germline V gene lookup returns CDR1 GTSNPN and CDR2 SVGIG (reference sequence). The ends were cut back, 5 bases at V and 7 bases at J, with 15 bases in the middle. CDR3 loop: CAWSRGDRQPQHF. Written as DNA, the CDR3 is TGTGCCTGGTCCCGGGGCGACCGGCAGCCCCAGCATTTT. Looking up the rest from reference TRBV30 and TRBJ1-5 gives the full variable domain: SQTIHQWPATLVQPVGSPLSLECTVEGTSNPNLYWYRQAAGRGLQLLFYSVGIGQISSEVPQNLSASRPQDRQFILSSKKLLLSDSGFYLCAWSRGDRQPQHFGDGTRLSIL.

On this clone itself: Other DNA sequences of this sample code for an identical CDR3. The rearrangement links TRBV19 to TRBJ1-5, with D maybe TRBD1 (6 bases). Trimming stripped 5 bases from V and 1 base from J, with 9 bases between. The V gene's germline CDR1 is LNHDA and CDR2 SQIVND (reference sequence). CDR3 length: 14 residues. CDR3 residues: CASSATGSNQPQHF. CDR3 sequence (DNA): TGTGCCAGTAGTGCGACAGGAAGCAATCAGCCCCAGCATTTT.

The chain is built from TRBV5-4 and TRBJ2-1, with D hard to call. V lost 1 base to trimming and J lost 6 bases, with 14 bases between them. Germline values: CDR1 SGHNT, CDR2 YYREEE (reference sequence). The CDR3 length is 15 residues. CDR3 amino acids: CASSLPGHQFNEQFF. CDR3 DNA sequence: TGTGCCAGCAGCTTGCCCGGGCACCAATTCAATGAGCAGTTCTTC.